This record looks at one TCR beta chain sequence and its context. The record originates from a study of blood T cell repertoires in COVID-19. The overall study: From T cells, B-cell-depleted T cells, or PBMCs came the material, which was cDNA or gDNA.

Germline CDR1 and CDR2: MDHEN and SYDVKM. V gave up 3 bases and J gave up 6 bases; unmatched junction bases: 7. CDR3 length equals 14 residues. Original analysis: Estimation of nucleated cell counts was performed using reference gene primer amplification. Here immunoSEQ multiplex PCR was the method, and the copy in TCRdb shows in-frame clones only, minus some. The V and J calls and clone size were taken over from that table, and D and trimming were inferred from the DNA. This repertoire shows roughly 190,000 clones, about nine tenths found once; its top ten account for 0.95% to 1.3%. The TCR was taken from a man between 25 and 39 years old with acute or convalescent COVID-19. The chain links TRBV28 to TRBJ1-2; TRBD1 agrees at 7 bases. The material sequenced was peripheral blood. The CDR3 region has the DNA TGTGCCAGCAGTTTGCCTCAGGGGGTGAATGGCTACACCTTC. Amino acids: CASSLPQGVNGYTF.